Included here is one TCR beta chain sequence, with context. The same CDR3 also results from other DNA sequences found in this sample. The data belong to a study of shared clonotypes between healthy human individuals. Clones were sequenced by immunoSEQ multiplex PCR, and TCRdb holds only the in-frame ones, with some missing. The table includes 2 million to 2.5 million clones, 85% to 95% detected once. The germline V and J ends were trimmed by 5 bases and 0 bases, with 11 bases remaining between them. Germline values: CDR1 SGHNT, CDR2 YENEEA. This CDR3 has 15 residues. Sequences were obtained from naive CD4+ T cells from PBMCs. Documented subset: CD45RA+ positively selected. The clonotype originates from a man aged 18 to 29 in good health. Some clones in this sample may be carry-over from other donors' samples. The gene calls are TRBV11-3 and TRBJ2-1; possible D gene TRBD1, 5 bases. The CDR3 DNA sequence: TGTGCCAGCAGCCATGGCCAGGGCTCCTACAATGAGCAGTTCTTC. This gives the protein CASSHGQGSYNEQFF. Combining the CDR3 with reference TRBV11-3 and TRBJ2-1 gives the whole variable domain EAGVVQSPRYKIIEKKQPVAFWCNPISGHNTLYWYLQNLGQGPELLIRYENEEAVDDSQLPKDRFSAERLKGVDSTLKIQPAELGDSAVYLCASSHGQGSYNEQFFGPGTRLTVL.